Each of the 2 T cell receptor beta chains below was sequenced from the same sample in a study of response to subunit inactivated influenza vaccine. TCRdb reanalysed the RT-PCR reads using MiXCR and keeps one entry per CDR3 protein. The profile shows about 480,000 distinct CDR3 sequences, roughly 23% of them singletons. The source was CD4+ T cells sorted from PBMCs, collected around 5 days after vaccination. These receptors came from a man over 45 who received an inactivated influenza vaccine.

The table lists this clonotype with a few counts. The chain employs TRBV12-3 or TRBV12-4 and TRBJ1-5, with 7 bases matching TRBD1. With 6 bases clipped from V and 3 bases from J, the junction kept 8 bases outside the gene matches. The CDR3 runs 15 residues. The CDR3 DNA sequence: TGTGCCAGCAGCACCGAGACAGGGATCAATCAGCCCCAGCATTTT. Protein product: CASSTETGINQPQHF.

The V gene is TRBV20-1, the J gene TRBJ1-1, with a tentative D call TRBD1 (5 bases). This CDR3 has 14 amino acids. Trimming removed 1 base from V and 4 bases from J, with 13 bases in between. Germline V CDR1 and CDR2: DFQATT, SNEGSKA (reference sequence). CDR3 amino acids: CSARGTTGTTEAFF. Written as DNA, the CDR3 is TGCAGTGCTAGAGGTACAACCGGGACCACTGAAGCTTTCTTT.